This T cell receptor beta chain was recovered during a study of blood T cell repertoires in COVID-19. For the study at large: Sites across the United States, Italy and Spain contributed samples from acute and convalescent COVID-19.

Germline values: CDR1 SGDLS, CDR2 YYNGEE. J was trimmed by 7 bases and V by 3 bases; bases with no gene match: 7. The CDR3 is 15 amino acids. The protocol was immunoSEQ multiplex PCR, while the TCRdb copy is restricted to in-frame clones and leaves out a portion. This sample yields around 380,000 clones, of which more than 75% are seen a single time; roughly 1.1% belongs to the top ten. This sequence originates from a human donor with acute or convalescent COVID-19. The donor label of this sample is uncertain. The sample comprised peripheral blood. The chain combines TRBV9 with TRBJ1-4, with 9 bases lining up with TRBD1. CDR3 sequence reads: CASSARGTGREKLFF. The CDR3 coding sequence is TGTGCCAGCAGCGCTAGGGGGACAGGGCGTGAAAAACTGTTTTTT.